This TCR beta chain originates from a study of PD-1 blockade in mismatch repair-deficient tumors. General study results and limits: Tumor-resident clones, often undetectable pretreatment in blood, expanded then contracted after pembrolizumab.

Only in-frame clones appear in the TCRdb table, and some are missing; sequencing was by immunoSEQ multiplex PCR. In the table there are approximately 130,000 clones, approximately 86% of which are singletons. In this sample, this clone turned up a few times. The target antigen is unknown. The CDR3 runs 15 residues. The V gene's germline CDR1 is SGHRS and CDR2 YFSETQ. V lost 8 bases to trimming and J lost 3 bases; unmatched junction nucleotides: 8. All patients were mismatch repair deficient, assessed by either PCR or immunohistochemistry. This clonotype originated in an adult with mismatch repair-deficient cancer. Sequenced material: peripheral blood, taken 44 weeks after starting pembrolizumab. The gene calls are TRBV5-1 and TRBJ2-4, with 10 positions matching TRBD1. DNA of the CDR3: TGCGCCAGGACGGGGACAGGGGAGGACAAAAACATTCAGTACTTC. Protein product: CARTGTGEDKNIQYF.